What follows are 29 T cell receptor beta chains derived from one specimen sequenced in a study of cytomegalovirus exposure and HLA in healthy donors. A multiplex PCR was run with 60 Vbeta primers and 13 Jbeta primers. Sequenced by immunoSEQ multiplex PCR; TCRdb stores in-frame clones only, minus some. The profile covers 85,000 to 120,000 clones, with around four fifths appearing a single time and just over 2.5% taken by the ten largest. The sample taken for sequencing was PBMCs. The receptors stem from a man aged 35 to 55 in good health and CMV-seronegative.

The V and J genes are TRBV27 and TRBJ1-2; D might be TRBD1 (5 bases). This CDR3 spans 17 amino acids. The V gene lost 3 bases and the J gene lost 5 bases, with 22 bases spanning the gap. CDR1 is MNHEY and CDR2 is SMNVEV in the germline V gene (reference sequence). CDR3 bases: TGTGCCAGCAGTTTTTTGGGGCAGGTTAACCAATTTTATGGCTACACCTTC. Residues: CASSFLGQVNQFYGYTF.

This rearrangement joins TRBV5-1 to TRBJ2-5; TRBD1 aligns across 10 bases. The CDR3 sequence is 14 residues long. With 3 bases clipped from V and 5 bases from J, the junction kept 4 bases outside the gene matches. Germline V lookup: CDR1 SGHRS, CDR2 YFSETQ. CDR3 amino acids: CASSSTGGRETQYF. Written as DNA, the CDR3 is TGCGCCAGCAGCTCGACAGGGGGCAGGGAGACCCAGTACTTC.

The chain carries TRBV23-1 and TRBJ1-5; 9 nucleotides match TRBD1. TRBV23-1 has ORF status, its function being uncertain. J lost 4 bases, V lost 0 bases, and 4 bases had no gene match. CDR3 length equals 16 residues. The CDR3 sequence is CASSQSETGGNQPQHF. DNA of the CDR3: TGCGCCAGCAGTCAATCTGAGACAGGGGGTAATCAGCCCCAGCATTTT.

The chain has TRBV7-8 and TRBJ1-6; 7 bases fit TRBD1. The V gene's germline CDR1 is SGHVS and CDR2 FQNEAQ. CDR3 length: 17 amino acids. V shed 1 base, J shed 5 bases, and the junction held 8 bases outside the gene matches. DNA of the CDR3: TGTGCCAGCAGCTTAGGGCAGGCGACAGGGCATAATTCACCCCTCCACTTT. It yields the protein CASSLGQATGHNSPLHF. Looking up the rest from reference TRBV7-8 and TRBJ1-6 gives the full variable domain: GAGVSQSPRYKVAKRGQDVALRCDPISGHVSLFWYQQALGQGPEFLTYFQNEAQLDKSGLPSDRFFAERPEGSVSTLKIQRTQQEDSAVYLCASSLGQATGHNSPLHFGNGTRLTVT.

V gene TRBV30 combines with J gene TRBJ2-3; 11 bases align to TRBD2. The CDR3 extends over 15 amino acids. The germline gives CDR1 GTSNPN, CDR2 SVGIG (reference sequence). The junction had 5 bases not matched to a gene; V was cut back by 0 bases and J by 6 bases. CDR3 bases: TGTGCCTGGAGTGTACTTGCTAGCGGGGGGGATACGCAGTATTTT. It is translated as CAWSVLASGGDTQYF. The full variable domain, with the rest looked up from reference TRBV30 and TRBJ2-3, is SQTIHQWPATLVQPVGSPLSLECTVEGTSNPNLYWYRQAAGRGLQLLFYSVGIGQISSEVPQNLSASRPQDRQFILSSKKLLLSDSGFYLCAWSVLASGGDTQYFGPGTRLTVL.

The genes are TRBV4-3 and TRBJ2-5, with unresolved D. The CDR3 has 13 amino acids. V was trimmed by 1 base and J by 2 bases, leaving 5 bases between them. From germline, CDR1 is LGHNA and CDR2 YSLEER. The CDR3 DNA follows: TGCGCCAGCAGCCAAGGGCAGCAAGAGACCCAGTACTTC. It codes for CASSQGQQETQYF.

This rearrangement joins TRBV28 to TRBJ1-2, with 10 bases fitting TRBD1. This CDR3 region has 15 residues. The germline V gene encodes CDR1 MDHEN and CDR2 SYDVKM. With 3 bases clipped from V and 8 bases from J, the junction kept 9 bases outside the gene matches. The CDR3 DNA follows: TGTGCCAGCAGTTTTATAGCGGGACAGGGGAGGGGCTACACCTTC. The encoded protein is CASSFIAGQGRGYTF.

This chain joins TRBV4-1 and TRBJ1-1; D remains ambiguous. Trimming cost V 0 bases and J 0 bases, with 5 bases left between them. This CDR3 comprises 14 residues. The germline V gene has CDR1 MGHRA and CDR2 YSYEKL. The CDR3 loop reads CASSQESLNTEAFF. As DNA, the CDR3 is TGCGCCAGCAGCCAAGAATCGTTGAACACTGAAGCTTTCTTT.

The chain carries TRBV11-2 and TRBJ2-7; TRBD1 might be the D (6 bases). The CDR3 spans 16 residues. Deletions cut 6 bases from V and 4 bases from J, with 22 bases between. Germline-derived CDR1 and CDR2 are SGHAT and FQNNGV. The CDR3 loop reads CASRTLQGTSTYEQYF. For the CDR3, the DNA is TGTGCCAGCAGAACCCTCCAGGGGACAAGTACATACGAGCAGTACTTC.

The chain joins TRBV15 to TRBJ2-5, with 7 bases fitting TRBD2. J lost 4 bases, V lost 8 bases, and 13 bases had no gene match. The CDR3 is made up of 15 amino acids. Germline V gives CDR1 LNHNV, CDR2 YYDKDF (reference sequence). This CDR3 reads CATSKRDRKGETQYF. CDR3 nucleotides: TGTGCCACCTCCAAGCGGGACCGAAAGGGAGAGACCCAGTACTTC.

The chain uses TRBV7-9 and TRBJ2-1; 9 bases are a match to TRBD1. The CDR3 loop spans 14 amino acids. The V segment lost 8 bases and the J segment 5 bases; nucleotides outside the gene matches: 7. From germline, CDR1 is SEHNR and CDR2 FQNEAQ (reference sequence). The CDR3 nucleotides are TGTGCCAGCGTCCCGGGACAGGGAAACAATGAGCAGTTCTTC. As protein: CASVPGQGNNEQFF.

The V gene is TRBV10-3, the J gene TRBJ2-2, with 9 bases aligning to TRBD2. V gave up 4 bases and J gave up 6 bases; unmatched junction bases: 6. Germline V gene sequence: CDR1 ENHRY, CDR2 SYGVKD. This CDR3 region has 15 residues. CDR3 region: CAISVAGGPAGELFF. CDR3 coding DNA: TGTGCCATCAGTGTGGCGGGGGGGCCGGCCGGGGAGCTGTTTTTT.

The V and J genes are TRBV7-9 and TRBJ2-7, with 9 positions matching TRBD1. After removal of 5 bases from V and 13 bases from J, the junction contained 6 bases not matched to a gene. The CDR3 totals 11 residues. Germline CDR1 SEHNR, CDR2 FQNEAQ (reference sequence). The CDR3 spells CASSPGTGYYF. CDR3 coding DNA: TGTGCCAGCAGCCCCGGGACAGGGTATTACTTC.

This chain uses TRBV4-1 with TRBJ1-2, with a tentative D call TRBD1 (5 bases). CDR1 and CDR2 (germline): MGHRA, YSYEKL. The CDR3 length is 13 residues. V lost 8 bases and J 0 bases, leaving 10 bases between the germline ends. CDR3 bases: TGCGCCAGCCGGGGGGGTACTAACTATGGCTACACCTTC. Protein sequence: CASRGGTNYGYTF.

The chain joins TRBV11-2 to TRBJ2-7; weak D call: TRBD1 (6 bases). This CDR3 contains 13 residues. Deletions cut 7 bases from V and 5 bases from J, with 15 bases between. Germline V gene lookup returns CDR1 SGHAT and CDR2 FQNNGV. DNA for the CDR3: TGTGCCAGCAACCCGTCCAGGGGACACGAGCAGTACTTC. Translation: CASNPSRGHEQYF.

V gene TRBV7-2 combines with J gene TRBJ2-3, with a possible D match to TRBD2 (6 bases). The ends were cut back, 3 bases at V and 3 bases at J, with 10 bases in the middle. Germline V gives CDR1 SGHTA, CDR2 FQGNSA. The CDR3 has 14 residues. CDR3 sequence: CASSFLSGTDTQYF. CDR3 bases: TGTGCCAGCAGCTTCCTTAGCGGAACAGATACGCAGTATTTT.

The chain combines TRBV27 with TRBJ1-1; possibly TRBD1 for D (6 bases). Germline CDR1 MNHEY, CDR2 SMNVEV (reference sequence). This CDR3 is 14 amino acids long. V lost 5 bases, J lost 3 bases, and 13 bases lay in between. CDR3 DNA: TGTGCCAGCAGTAGCACAGGGTTTTACACTGAAGCTTTCTTT. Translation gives CASSSTGFYTEAFF.

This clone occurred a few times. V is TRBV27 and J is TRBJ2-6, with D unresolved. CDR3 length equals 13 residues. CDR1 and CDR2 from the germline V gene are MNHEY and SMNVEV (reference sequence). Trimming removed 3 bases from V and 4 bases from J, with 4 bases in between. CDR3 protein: CASSFSGANVLTF. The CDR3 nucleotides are TGTGCCAGCAGTTTCTCCGGGGCCAACGTCCTGACTTTC.

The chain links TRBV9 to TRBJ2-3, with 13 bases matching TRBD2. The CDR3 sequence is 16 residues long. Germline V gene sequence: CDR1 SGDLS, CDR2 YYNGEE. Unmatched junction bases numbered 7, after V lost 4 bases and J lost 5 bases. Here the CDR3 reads CASSQTGLAGIDTQYF. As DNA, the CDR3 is TGTGCCAGCAGCCAAACGGGACTAGCGGGAATAGATACGCAGTATTTT.

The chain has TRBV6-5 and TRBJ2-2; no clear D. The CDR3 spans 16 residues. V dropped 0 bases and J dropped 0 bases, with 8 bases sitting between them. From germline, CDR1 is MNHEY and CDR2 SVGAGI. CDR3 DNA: TGTGCCAGCAGTTACTCGTTTCAGACGAACACCGGGGAGCTGTTTTTT. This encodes CASSYSFQTNTGELFF.

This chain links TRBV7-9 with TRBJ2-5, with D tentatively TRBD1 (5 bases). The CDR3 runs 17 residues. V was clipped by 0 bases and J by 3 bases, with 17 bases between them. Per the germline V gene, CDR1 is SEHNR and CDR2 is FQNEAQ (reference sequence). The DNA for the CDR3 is TGTGCCAGCAGCTTAGCGCTTGGGGCAGGGAAGGAAGAGACCCAGTACTTC. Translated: CASSLALGAGKEETQYF.

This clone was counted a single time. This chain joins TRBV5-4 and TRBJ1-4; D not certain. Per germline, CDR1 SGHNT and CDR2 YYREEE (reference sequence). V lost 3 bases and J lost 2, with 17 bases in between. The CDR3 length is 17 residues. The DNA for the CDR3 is TGTGCCAGCAGCTCCGGGGAAGGGAGGTCCACTAATGAAAAACTGTTTTTT. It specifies CASSSGEGRSTNEKLFF.

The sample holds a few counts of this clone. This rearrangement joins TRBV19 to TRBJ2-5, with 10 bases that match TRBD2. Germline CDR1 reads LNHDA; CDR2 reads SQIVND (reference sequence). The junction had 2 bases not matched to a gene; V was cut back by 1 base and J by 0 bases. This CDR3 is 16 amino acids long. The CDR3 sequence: CASSIGTSGYQETQYF. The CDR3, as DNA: TGTGCCAGTAGTATAGGGACTAGCGGATACCAAGAGACCCAGTACTTC.

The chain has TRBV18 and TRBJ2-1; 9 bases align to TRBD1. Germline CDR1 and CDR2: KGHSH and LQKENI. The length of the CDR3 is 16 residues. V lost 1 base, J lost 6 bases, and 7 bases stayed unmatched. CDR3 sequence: CASSPQILTGGNEQFF. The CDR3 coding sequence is TGTGCCAGCTCACCACAGATCCTGACAGGGGGCAATGAGCAGTTCTTC.

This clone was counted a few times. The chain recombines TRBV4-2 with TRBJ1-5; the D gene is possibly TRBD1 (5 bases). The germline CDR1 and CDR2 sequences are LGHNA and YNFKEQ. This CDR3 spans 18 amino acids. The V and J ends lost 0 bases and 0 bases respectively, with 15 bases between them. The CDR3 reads CASSQDQVGGNSNQPQHF. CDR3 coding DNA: TGTGCCAGCAGCCAAGATCAGGTGGGGGGAAATAGCAATCAGCCCCAGCATTTT.

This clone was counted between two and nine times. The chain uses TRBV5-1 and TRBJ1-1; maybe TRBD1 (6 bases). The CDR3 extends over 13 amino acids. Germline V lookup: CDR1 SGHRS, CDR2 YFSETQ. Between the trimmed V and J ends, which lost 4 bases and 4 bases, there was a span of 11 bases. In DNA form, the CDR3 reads TGCGCCAGCAGCCAGGGGCCCTCCACTGAAGCTTTCTTT. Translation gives CASSQGPSTEAFF.

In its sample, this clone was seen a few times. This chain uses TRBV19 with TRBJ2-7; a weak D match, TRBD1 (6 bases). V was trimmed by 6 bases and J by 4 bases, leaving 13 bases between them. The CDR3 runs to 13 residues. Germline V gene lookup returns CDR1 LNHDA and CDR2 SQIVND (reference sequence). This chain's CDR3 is CASSPPGDYEQYF. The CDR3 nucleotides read TGTGCCAGTAGCCCCCCAGGGGATTACGAGCAGTACTTC.

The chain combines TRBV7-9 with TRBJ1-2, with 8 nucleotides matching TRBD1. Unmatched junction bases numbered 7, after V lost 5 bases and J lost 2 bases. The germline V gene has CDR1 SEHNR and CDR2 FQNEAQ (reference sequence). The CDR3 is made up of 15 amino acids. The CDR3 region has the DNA TGTGCCAGCAGCACTGCAGGGGGCGACAACTATGGCTACACCTTC. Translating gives CASSTAGGDNYGYTF.

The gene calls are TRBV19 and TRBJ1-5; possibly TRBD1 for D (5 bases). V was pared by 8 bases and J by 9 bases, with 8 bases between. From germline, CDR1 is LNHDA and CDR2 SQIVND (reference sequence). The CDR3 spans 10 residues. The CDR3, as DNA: TGTGCCAGTGGGGGGTGGCCCCAGCATTTT. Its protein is CASGGWPQHF.